Listed below are T cell receptor beta chains from one sample, sequenced in a study of T cell responses to AZD1222 COVID-19 vaccine. Sequencing was performed with immunoSEQ multiplex PCR; in TCRdb, only in-frame clones are kept and a portion is missing. The data show 160,000 or so clones, with 91% seen just once and 1.9% held by the top ten. Sequences were derived from peripheral blood, sampled on day 0 of AZD1222 vaccination. The receptors were gathered from an adult in good health. CDR3s include the opening cysteine and the closing phenylalanine or tryptophan. Each record gives: V gene, D gene, clone size, J gene, CDR3 protein, CDR3 DNA. A D gene is named only where the DNA matches it firmly. Not every row has a clone size; where given, it reads once, few, many or a size class.

>TRBV28|NA|NA|TRBJ1-2
CASTPGTTFIFGYTF
TGTGCCAGCACGCCCGGGACGACCTTCATTTTTGGCTACACCTTC
>TRBV2|NA|NA|TRBJ2-5
CASLVTVGTQYF
TGTGCCAGCTTAGTGACAGTTGGGACCCAGTACTTC
>TRBV5-1|TRBD1|NA|TRBJ2-1
CASATGQGRFDEQFF
TGCGCCAGCGCGACGGGACAGGGACGGTTTGATGAGCAGTTCTTC
>TRBV7-8|NA|NA|TRBJ2-1
CASSLSYNEQFF
TGTGCCAGCAGCTTAAGCTACAATGAGCAGTTCTTC
>TRBV6-1|NA|NA|TRBJ1-3
CASSERQGLSSGNTIYF
TGTGCCAGCAGTGAGAGACAAGGGCTATCCTCTGGAAACACCATATATTTT
>TRBV29-1|TRBD1|NA|TRBJ1-2
CSAGGTRDGYTF
TGCAGCGCAGGGGGTACACGGGATGGCTACACCTTC
>TRBV29-1|TRBD1|NA|TRBJ1-6
CSPTGGLWGISYNSPLHF
TGCAGCCCTACAGGGGGCCTTTGGGGAATCTCCTATAATTCACCCCTCCACTTT
>TRBV28|NA|once|TRBJ1-1
CASSLRTAMNTEAFF
TGTGCCAGCAGTCTCCGGACAGCCATGAACACTGAAGCTTTCTTT
>TRBV5-4|NA|NA|TRBJ1-2
CASSSSGITDGYTF
TGTGCCAGCAGCTCCTCGGGGATAACGGATGGCTACACCTTC
>TRBV5-5|NA|NA|TRBJ1-4
CASRETVGTNEKLFF
TGTGCCAGCAGGGAGACAGTTGGGACTAATGAAAAACTGTTTTTT
>TRBV19|NA|NA|TRBJ1-2
CASNNREGYGYTF
TGTGCCAGTAATAACAGGGAGGGCTATGGCTACACCTTC
>TRBV6-5|NA|NA|TRBJ2-1
CASTSISYNEQFF
TGTGCCAGCACCTCCATATCCTACAATGAGCAGTTCTTC
>TRBV11-2|TRBD1|NA|TRBJ1-2
CASSLSRDRVLDDRYGYTF
TGTGCCAGCAGCTTATCACGGGACAGGGTTTTGGACGACCGGTATGGCTACACCTTC
>TRBV19|TRBD1|NA|TRBJ1-2
CASNSPGQEVGGYTF
TGTGCCAGTAACAGTCCGGGACAGGAGGTTGGTGGCTACACCTTC
>TRBV27|NA|NA|TRBJ2-1
CASSIGKGGYNEQFF
TGTGCCAGCAGTATTGGAAAAGGGGGCTACAATGAGCAGTTCTTC
>TRBV5-1|NA|NA|TRBJ1-1
CASSLGTRGMNTEAFF
TGCGCCAGCAGCTTAGGGACCAGGGGTATGAACACTGAAGCTTTCTTT